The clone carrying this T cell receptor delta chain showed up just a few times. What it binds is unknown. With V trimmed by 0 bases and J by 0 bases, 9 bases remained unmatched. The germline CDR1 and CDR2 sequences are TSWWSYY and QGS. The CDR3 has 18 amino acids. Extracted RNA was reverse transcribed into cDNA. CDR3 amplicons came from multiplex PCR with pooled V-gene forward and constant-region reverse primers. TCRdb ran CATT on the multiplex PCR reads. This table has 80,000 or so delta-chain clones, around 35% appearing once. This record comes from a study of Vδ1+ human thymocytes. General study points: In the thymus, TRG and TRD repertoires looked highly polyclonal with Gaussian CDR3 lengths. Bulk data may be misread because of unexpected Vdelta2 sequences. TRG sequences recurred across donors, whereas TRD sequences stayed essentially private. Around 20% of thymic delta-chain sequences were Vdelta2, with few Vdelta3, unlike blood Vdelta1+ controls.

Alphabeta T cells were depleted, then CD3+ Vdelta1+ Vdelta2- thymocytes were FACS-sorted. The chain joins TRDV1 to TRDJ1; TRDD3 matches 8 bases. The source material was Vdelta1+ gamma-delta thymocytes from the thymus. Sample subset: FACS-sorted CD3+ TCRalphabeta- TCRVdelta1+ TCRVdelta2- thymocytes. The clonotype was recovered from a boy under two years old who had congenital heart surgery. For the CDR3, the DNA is TGTGCTCTTGGGGAACTAGCACGAACTGGGGGGTACACCGATAAACTCATCTTT. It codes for CALGELARTGGYTDKLIF.